Given below is one T cell receptor beta chain in context. The data derive from a study of Graves' ophthalmopathy and Graves' hyperthyroidism. The authors amplified TCR beta CDR3 regions from RNA transcripts. First-round RT-PCR relied on HTBI primers, and a second-round multiplex PCR came next. TCRdb reprocessed the multiplex PCR reads with MiXCR, giving one entry per CDR3 protein. The data contain over a million distinct CDR3 sequences, roughly two fifths of them singletons. The receptor was derived from an adult man with Graves' hyperthyroidism. Sequencing used peripheral blood or thyroid tissue (not recorded which).

In nucleotides, the CDR3 is TGTGCCAGCAGTTACTCGGGGCAATTCGAGCAGTACTTC. The encoded protein is CASSYSGQFEQYF. The J gene is TRBJ2-7, the V gene TRBV6-6, with TRBD1 as a possible D gene (5 bases). Germline V gives CDR1 MNHNY, CDR2 SVGAGI (reference sequence). The V and J ends lost 0 bases and 6 bases respectively, with 9 bases between them. This CDR3 contains 13 residues.